This T cell receptor beta chain comes out of a study of blood T cell repertoires in COVID-19. Study-level information: Both acute and convalescent COVID-19 samples were obtained from the United States, Italy and Spain.

As originally analysed: Estimated nucleated cell counts came from reference gene primer amplification. The repertoire was sequenced with immunoSEQ multiplex PCR; TCRdb's copy has only in-frame clones and lacks some. For V, J and clone size, that table is used; D and trimming come from the DNA. The sample has just under 100,000 clones, roughly 86% seen once. CDR1 and CDR2 from the germline V gene are SGDLS and YYNGEE. V shed 7 bases and J 0 bases; nucleotides not matched to a gene: 1. The CDR3 is 13 residues long. The source of this sequence is a woman aged 55-75 years in a cohort sampled during active or convalescent COVID-19. Sequenced sample: peripheral blood. This chain uses TRBV9 with TRBJ1-5; 7 nucleotides line up with TRBD1. The CDR3 sequence is CASGTVSNQPQHF. The DNA for the CDR3 is TGTGCCAGCGGGACAGTTAGCAATCAGCCCCAGCATTTT.